The rows below give T cell receptor beta chains drawn from one sample of a study of T cells after yellow fever vaccination. One entry per CDR3 protein results from TCRdb running MiXCR on the 5' RACE reads. This table has over 110,000 distinct CDR3 sequences, about 8% appearing once. This specimen was CD4+ T cells sorted from PBMCs, taken 5 days after the yellow fever booster vaccination. All receptors come from a man aged 25-40 years who received the YFV17D yellow fever vaccine. Each CDR3 is given with its conserved first and last residue. The D gene is left open where the match is weak. Size is stated as once, few, many or a size class.

v_gene,abundance,j_gene,d_gene,CDR3nt,CDR3aa
TRBV5-4,many,TRBJ2-3,.,TGTGCCAGCAGCTCCGTGGGGCGCGCAGATACGCAGTATTTT,CASSSVGRADTQYF
TRBV12-3/TRBV12-4,many,TRBJ2-7,.,TGTGCCAGCAGGAGAGGGTCCCCCTACGAGCAGTACTTC,CASRRGSPYEQYF
TRBV7-9,many,TRBJ2-5,.,TGTGCCAGCAGCTTTACCCAAGAGACCCAGTACTTC,CASSFTQETQYF
TRBV11-1,many,TRBJ2-1,TRBD2,TGTGCCAGCATAGGGCGGGAGTTTGGGAATGAGCAGTTCTTC,CASIGREFGNEQFF
TRBV5-1,many,TRBJ2-7,TRBD2,TGCGCCAGCAGCATCGGGACTAGCGGAATGTTCTCCTACGAGCAGTACTTC,CASSIGTSGMFSYEQYF
TRBV29-1,many,TRBJ1-6,.,TGCAGCGTTGAAGAACAGGAGACTAATAATTCACCCCTCCACTTT,CSVEEQETNNSPLHF
TRBV6-5,many,TRBJ2-7,TRBD1,TGTGCCAGCAGTCCGACAGGGTTTCGCTCCTACGAGCAGTACTTC,CASSPTGFRSYEQYF
TRBV29-1,many,TRBJ2-1,.,TGCAGCGCCCAAAGCCCCGGTGAGCAGTTCTTC,CSAQSPGEQFF
TRBV11-2,many,TRBJ1-1,TRBD1,TGTGCCAGCAGCCAGGGACAGACCATGAACACTGAAGCTTTCTTT,CASSQGQTMNTEAFF
TRBV6-1,many,TRBJ2-1,.,TGTGCCGCATCGACGGCAAGCTCCTACAATGAGCAGTTCTTC,CAASTASSYNEQFF
TRBV5-5,many,TRBJ2-7,.,TGTGCCAGCAGCTTCCCTGGGCGCCACGAGCAGTACTTC,CASSFPGRHEQYF